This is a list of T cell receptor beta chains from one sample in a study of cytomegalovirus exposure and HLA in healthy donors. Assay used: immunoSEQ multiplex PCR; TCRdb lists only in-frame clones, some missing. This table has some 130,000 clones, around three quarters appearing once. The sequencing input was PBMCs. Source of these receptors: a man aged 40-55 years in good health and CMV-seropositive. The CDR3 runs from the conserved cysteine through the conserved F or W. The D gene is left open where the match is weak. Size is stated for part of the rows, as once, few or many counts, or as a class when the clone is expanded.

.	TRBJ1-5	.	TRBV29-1	TGCAGCGTTCGATGGGGAGGCAATCAGCCCCAGCATTTT	CSVRWGGNQPQHF
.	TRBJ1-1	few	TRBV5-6	TGTGCCAGCAGCTTGACTACTGGTGTTGGCGCTTTCTTT	CASSLTTGVGAFF
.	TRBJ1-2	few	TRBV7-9	TGTGCCAGCAGCCGCGAGGAGGATTCTTCAGGCTACACCTTC	CASSREEDSSGYTF
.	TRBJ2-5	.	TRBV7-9	TGTGCCAGCAGTCCTCGGATACTGGGGCTCCAAGAGACCCAGTACTTC	CASSPRILGLQETQYF
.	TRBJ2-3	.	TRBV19	TGTGCCAGTAGTACTCGAAGACTAGACGCAATCACAGATACGCAGTATTTT	CASSTRRLDAITDTQYF
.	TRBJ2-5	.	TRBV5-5	TGTGCCAGCAGCTTGGGTCCGGGCCAAGAGACCCAGTACTTC	CASSLGPGQETQYF
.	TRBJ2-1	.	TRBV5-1	TGCGCCAGCAGCTTGGATGTATCTCGAGATGAGCAGTTCTTC	CASSLDVSRDEQFF
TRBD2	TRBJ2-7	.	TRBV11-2	TGTGCCAGCAGCTCCACGGGGGGAGGCTACGAGCAGTACTTC	CASSSTGGGYEQYF
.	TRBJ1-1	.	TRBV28	TGTGCCAGCATAGGGGACACTGAAGCTTTCTTT	CASIGDTEAFF
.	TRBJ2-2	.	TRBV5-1	TGCGCCAGCAGCTTGACACACACCGGGGAGCTGTTTTTT	CASSLTHTGELFF
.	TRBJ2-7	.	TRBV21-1	TGTGCCAGCAGCAAAGGAATGGGCGGGAGGGCCGTCAACGAGCAGTACTTC	CASSKGMGGRAVNEQYF
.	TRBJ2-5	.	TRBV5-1	TGCGCCAGCAGCCTATCAACGAAAGAGACCCAGTACTTC	CASSLSTKETQYF
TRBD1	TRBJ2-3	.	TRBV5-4	TGTGCCAGCAGCTCGCAAGGACAGGGGGGTGGAGATACGCAGTATTTT	CASSSQGQGGGDTQYF
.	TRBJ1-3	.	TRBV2	TGTGCCAGCAGTGAAAGGGTGAACAGGGCTGGAAACACCATATATTTT	CASSERVNRAGNTIYF
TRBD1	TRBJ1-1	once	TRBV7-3	TGTGCCAGCAGCTCGGACAGGGGGCGGAGTACTGAAGCTTTCTTT	CASSSDRGRSTEAFF
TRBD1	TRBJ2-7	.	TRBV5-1	TGCGCCAGCAGCCCCGACAGGGCAGGGTCCTACGAGCAGTACTTC	CASSPDRAGSYEQYF
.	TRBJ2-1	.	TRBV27	TGTGCCGGCAGTTTTACCCCCCCAGCAGCGGAATCCTACAATGAGCAGTTCTTC	CAGSFTPPAAESYNEQFF
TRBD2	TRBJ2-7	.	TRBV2	TGTGCCAGCAGTGACAGTCTAGCGGGAGACGAGCAGTACTTC	CASSDSLAGDEQYF
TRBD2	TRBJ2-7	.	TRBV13	TGTGCCAGCAGCTTCACTAGCGGGAGGGCCAGGGACGAGCAGTACTTC	CASSFTSGRARDEQYF
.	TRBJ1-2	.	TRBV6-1	TGTGCCAGCAGCCAACGACAGTCTAACTATGGCTACACCTTC	CASSQRQSNYGYTF
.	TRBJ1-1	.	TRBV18	TGTGCCAGCTCACCTCCCTACAGAACGGATCATGAAGCTTTCTTT	CASSPPYRTDHEAFF
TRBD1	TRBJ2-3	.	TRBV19	TGTGCCAGTAGTATTGTTGGGACAGGCTCAGATACGCAGTATTTT	CASSIVGTGSDTQYF
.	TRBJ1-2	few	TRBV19	TGTGCCAGTACCAACTCAGGGGCAGACTACTATGGCTACACCTTC	CASTNSGADYYGYTF
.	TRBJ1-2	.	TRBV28	TGTGCCAGCAGTTCCCGTTATGGCTACACCTTC	CASSSRYGYTF
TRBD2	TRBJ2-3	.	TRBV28	TGTGCCAGCGGACTAGCGGGACCCGGGGTTACGCAGTATTTT	CASGLAGPGVTQYF
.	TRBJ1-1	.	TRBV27	TGTGCCAGCAGTCTCCTCCGGGGGGCTGAAGCTTTCTTT	CASSLLRGAEAFF
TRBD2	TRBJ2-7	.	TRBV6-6	TGTGCCAGCAGTTATGCGACTAGCGGGGGCCTCGAGCAGTACTTC	CASSYATSGGLEQYF
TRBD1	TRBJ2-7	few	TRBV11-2	TGTGCCAGCAGCCCCATGGCGGGACAGGGGTACGAGCAGTACTTC	CASSPMAGQGYEQYF
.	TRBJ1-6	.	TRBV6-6	TGTGCCAGCAGTTACTTAGACAGTACTAATTCACCCCTCCACTTT	CASSYLDSTNSPLHF
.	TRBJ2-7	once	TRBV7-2	TGTGCCAGCAGCGGCCTAGTCGGTGTCTCCTACGAGCAGTACTTC	CASSGLVGVSYEQYF
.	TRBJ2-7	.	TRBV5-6	TGTGCCAGCTCCTTGGCGGTCTCCTACGAGCAGTACTTC	CASSLAVSYEQYF
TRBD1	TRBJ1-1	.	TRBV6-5	TGTGCCAGCAGTTACTCGGTAGGACAGGGTCTGACTGAAGCTTTCTTT	CASSYSVGQGLTEAFF
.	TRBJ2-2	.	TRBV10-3	TGTGCCATCGGATCTGCGGCCACCGGGGAGCTGTTTTTT	CAIGSAATGELFF
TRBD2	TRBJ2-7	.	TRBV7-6	TGTGCCAGCAGCTTCCGACTAGCGGGAGGCTACGAGCAGTACTTC	CASSFRLAGGYEQYF
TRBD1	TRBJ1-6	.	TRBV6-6	TGTGCCAGCAGTCCCGGGACAGGGGGTGGGAATTCACCCCTCCACTTT	CASSPGTGGGNSPLHF
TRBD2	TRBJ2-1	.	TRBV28	TGTGCCAGCAGTTTACTACTAGCGGGATACAATGAGCAGTTCTTC	CASSLLLAGYNEQFF
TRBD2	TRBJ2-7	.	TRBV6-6	TGTGCCAGCAGCCTAGCGGGAGTTGGCGAGCAGTACTTC	CASSLAGVGEQYF
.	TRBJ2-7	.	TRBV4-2	TGTGCCAGCAGCCAATTAGAGCCCCCCTACGAGCAGTACTTC	CASSQLEPPYEQYF
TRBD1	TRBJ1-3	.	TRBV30	TGTGCCTGGAGGCAGGGGGCTCTTGGAAACACCATATATTTT	CAWRQGALGNTIYF
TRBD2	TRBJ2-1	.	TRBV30	TGTGCCTGGAGCCCGGAGGGACTAGCGGCCTACAATGAGCAGTTCTTC	CAWSPEGLAAYNEQFF
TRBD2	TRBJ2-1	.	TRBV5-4	TGTGCCAGCAGCTTGAACAGCGGGAGTTACAATGAGCAGTTCTTC	CASSLNSGSYNEQFF
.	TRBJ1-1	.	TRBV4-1	TGCGCCAGCAGCCAAGAAGCCCCGGGGGTCACTGAAGCTTTCTTT	CASSQEAPGVTEAFF